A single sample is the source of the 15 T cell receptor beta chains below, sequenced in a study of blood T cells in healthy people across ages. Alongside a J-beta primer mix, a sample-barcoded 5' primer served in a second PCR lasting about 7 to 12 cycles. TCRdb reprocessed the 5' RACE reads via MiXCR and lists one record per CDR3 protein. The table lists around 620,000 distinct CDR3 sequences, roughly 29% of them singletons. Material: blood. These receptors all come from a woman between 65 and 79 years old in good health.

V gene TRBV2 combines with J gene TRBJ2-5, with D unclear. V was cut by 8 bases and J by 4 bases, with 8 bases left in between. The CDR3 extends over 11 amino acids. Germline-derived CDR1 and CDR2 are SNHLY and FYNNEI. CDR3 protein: CASVGGETQYF. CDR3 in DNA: TGTGCCAGCGTGGGTGGAGAGACCCAGTACTTC.

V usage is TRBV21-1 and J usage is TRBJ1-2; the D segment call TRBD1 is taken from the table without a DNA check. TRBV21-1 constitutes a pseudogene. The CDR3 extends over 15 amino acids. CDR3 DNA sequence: TGTGCCAGCAGCAACGGTTCTGGCCCCTGGAGGGGCTACACCTTC. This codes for CASSNGSGPWRGYTF.

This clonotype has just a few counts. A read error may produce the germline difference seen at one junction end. DNA for the CDR3: TGCAGTGCTGGAGATAGGGGCGGGAACGAGGGGGAGACCCAGTACTTC. The encoded protein is CSAGDRGGNEGETQYF. This chain uses TRBV20-1 with TRBJ2-5; D may be TRBD2 (6 bases). The CDR3 is made up of 16 amino acids. CDR1 and CDR2 from the germline V gene are DFQATT and SNEGSKA (reference sequence).

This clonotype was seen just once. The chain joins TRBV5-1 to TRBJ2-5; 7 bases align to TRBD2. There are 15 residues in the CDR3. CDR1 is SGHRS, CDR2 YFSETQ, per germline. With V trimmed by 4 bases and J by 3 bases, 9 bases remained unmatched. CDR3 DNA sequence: TGCGCCAGCAGCAAAGGACGAGCGGGGAAAGAGACCCAGTACTTC. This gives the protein CASSKGRAGKETQYF.

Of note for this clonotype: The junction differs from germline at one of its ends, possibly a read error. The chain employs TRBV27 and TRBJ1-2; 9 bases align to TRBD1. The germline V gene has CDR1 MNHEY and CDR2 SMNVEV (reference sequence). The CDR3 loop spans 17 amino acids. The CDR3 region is CASALTGTGTLNCGYTF. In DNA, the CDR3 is TGTGCCAGCGCTCTAACCGGGACAGGGACCCTTAACTGTGGCTACACCTTC.

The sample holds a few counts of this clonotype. CDR3 bases: TGTGCCACCAGCAGAGCGACAGCGAACTATGGCTACACCTTC. This translates into CATSRATANYGYTF. The chain recombines TRBV15 with TRBJ1-2, with D possibly TRBD1 on 5 matching bases. V was pared by 1 base and J by 2 bases, with 8 bases between. Germline V gene sequence: CDR1 LNHNV, CDR2 YYDKDF (reference sequence). The CDR3 spans 14 residues.

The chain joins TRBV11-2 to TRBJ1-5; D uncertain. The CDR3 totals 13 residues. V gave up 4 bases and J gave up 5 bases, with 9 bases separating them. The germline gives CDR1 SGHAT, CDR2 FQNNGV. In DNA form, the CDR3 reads TGTGCCAGCAGCTCACTACAGCATCAGCCCCAGCATTTT. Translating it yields CASSSLQHQPQHF.

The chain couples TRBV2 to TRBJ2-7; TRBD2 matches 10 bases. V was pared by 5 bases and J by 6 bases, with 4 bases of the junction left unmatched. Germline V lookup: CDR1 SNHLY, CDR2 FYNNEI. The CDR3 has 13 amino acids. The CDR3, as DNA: TGTGCCAGCAGTAGCGGGGGGGGAGGCGAGCAGTACTTC. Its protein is CASSSGGGGEQYF.

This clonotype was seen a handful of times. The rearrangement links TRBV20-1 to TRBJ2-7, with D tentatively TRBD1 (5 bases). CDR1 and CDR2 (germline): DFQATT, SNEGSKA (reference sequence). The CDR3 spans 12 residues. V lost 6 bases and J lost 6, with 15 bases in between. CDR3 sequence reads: CSADAKGPEQYF. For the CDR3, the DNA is TGCAGTGCCGACGCTAAGGGGCCCGAGCAGTACTTC.

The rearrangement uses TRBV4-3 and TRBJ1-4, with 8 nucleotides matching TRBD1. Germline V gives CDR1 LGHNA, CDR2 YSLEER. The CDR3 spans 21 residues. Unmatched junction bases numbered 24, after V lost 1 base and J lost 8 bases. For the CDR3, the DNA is TGCGCCAGCAGCCAAGGCTCTATCTCTCGCCGGCTAGGGACAGGTGGAGAAAAACTGTTTTTT. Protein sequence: CASSQGSISRRLGTGGEKLFF.

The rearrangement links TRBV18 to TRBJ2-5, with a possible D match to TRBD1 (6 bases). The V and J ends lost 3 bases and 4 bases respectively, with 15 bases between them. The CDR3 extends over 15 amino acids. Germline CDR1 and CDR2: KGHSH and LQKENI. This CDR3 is CASSPGAGATETQYF. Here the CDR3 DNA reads TGTGCCAGCTCACCGGGGGCAGGAGCGACAGAGACCCAGTACTTC.

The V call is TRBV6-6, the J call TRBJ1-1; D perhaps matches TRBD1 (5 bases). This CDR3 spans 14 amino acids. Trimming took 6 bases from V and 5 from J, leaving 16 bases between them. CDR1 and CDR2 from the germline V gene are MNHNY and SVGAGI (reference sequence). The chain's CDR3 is CASSLSGGRTEAFF. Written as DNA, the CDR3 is TGTGCCAGCAGCCTTAGCGGGGGGAGGACTGAAGCTTTCTTT.

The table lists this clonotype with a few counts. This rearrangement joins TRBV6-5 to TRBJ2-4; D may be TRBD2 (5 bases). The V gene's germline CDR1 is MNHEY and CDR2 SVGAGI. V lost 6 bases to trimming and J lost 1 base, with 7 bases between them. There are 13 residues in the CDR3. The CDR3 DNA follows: TGTGCCAGCAGACCGGGGGCCAAAAACATTCAGTACTTC. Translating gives CASRPGAKNIQYF.

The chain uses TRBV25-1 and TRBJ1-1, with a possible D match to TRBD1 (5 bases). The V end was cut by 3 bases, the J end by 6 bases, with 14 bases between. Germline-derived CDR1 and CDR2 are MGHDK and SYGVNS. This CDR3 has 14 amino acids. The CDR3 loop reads CASSDNRGRAEAFF. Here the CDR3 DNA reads TGTGCCAGCAGTGACAATAGGGGACGGGCTGAAGCTTTCTTT.

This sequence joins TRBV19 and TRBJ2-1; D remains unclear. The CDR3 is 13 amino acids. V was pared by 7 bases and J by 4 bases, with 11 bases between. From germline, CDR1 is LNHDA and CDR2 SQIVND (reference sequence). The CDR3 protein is CASNPPGYNEQFF. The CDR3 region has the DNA TGTGCCAGTAATCCCCCGGGTTACAATGAGCAGTTCTTC.